This T cell receptor (beta chain) emerged from a study of long-term antiretroviral therapy in people with HIV. Study-wide results and limits: After ART, diversity increased yet remained lower than transplant donor controls. Repertoires with HIV possessed tighter CDR3 length spans than those of controls. Clones that had undergone expansion before ART prevailed in the repertoire throughout all time points.

A v3.0 immunoSEQ assay was performed at survey level. Profiled with immunoSEQ multiplex PCR; TCRdb holds only in-frame clones, not every one. This table holds tens of thousands of clones, around 82% found once. Germline CDR1 reads SGHVS; CDR2 reads FNYEAQ. The CDR3 is 17 amino acids. The V gene end was trimmed by 3 bases and the J gene end by 2 bases; junction bases not matched to a gene: 7. A remark on this clone: Its target is unknown.

The clonotype originates from a woman in her thirties or forties with HIV. J is TRBJ1-5 and V is TRBV7-6, with TRBD1 matching 10 bases. Sequences were derived from unsorted PBMCs, sampled 0.5 years after starting antiretroviral therapy. The CDR3 DNA is TGTGCCAGCAGCTTGGACAGGGGGAGGGATGGCAATCAGCCCCAGCATTTT. This sequence encodes CASSLDRGRDGNQPQHF.